This T cell receptor beta chain originates from a study of identical twins. This clonotype was seen many times. TCRdb ran MiXCR on the 5' RACE reads and lists one entry per CDR3 protein. The sample lists 520,000 or so distinct CDR3 sequences, about 20% occurring once. Looked up from germline, CDR1 is GTSNPN and CDR2 is SVGIG (reference sequence). CDR3 size: 17 residues. The junction had 6 bases not matched to a gene; V was cut back by 3 bases and J by 3 bases. The data also belong to a second study, concerning T cells expressing NK-cell markers. That report notes: Source material for TCR beta repertoires consisted of sorted CD3+CD56+NKG2C+, CD3+CD56+NKG2C- and CD3+CD56-NKG2C+ T cells. There were seven HCMV-seropositive donors and one seronegative donor among the eight sequenced. In a group of several donors, dominant NKG2C+ clonotypes represented 1.0-7.0% of CD8+ T cells. Whether the expanded NKG2C+ T cell clones recognized HCMV remained unclear.

The TCR sequence derives from a woman aged 18-29 years in good health. The specimen was CD4+ T cells sorted from blood. This rearrangement joins TRBV30 to TRBJ2-1; 15 nucleotides align to TRBD2. The CDR3 loop reads CAWRAGTSGRNYNEQFF. Here the CDR3 DNA reads TGTGCCTGGAGGGCCGGGACTAGCGGGAGGAACTACAATGAGCAGTTCTTC.